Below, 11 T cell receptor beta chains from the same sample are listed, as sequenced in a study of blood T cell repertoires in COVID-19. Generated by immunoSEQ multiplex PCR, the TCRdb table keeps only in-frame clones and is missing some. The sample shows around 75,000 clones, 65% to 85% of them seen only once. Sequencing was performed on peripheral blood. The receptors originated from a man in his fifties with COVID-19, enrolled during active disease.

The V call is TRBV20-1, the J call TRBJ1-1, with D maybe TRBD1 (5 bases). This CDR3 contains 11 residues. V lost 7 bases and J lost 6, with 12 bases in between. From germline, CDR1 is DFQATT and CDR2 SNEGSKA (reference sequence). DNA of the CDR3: TGCAGTGTTCCCACCAGGGCTGAAGCTTTCTTT. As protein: CSVPTRAEAFF.

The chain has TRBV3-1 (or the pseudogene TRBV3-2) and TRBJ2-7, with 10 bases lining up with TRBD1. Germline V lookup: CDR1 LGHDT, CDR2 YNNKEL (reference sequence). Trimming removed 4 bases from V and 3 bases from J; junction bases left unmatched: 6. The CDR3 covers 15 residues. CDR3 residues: CASSPSGQGYYEQYF. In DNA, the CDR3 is TGTGCCAGCAGCCCTTCGGGACAGGGGTACTACGAGCAGTACTTC.

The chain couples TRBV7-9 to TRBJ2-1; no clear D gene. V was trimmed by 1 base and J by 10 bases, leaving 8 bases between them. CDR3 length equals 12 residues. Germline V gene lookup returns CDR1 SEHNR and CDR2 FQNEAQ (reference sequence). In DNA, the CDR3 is TGTGCCAGCAGCTTAGGGGTCAGGGAGCAGTTCTTC. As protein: CASSLGVREQFF. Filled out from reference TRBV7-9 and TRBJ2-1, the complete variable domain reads DTGVSQNPRHKITKRGQNVTFRCDPISEHNRLYWYRQTLGQGPEFLTYFQNEAQLEKSRLLSDRFSAERPKGSFSTLEIQRTEQGDSAMYLCASSLGVREQFFGPGTRLTVL.

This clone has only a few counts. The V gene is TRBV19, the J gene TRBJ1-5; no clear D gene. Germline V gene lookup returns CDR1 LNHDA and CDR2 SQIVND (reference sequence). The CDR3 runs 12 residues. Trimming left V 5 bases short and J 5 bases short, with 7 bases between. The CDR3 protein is CASSRRDQPQHF. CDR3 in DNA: TGTGCCAGTAGTCGGCGGGATCAGCCCCAGCATTTT.

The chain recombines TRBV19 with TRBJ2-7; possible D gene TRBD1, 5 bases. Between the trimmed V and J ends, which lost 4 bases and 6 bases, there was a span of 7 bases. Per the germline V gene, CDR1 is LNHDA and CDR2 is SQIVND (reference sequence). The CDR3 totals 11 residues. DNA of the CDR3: TGTGCCAGTAGTAGCAGGGTCGAGCAGTACTTC. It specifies CASSSRVEQYF.

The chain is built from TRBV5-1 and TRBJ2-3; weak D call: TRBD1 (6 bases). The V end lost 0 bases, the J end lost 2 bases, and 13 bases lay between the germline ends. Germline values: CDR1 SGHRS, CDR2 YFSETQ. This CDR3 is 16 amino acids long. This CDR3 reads CASSLAQGSNTDTQYF. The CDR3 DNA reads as TGCGCCAGCAGCTTGGCTCAGGGGTCTAACACAGATACGCAGTATTTT.

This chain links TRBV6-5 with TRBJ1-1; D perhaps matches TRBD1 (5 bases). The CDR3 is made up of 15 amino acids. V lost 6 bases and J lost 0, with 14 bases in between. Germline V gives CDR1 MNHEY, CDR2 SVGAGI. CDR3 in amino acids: CASSLNDRLNTEAFF. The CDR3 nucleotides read TGTGCCAGCAGCTTAAATGACAGACTGAACACTGAAGCTTTCTTT.

CDR3 nucleotides: TGTGCCAGCAGCTTAGCGCCGACTAGCGGGTGGTCCTACAATGAGCAGTTCTTC. Amino acids: CASSLAPTSGWSYNEQFF. The chain recombines TRBV7-9 with TRBJ2-1; TRBD2 aligns across 10 bases. The germline CDR1 and CDR2 sequences are SEHNR and FQNEAQ (reference sequence). The CDR3 has 18 amino acids. Trimming took 0 bases from V and 1 from J; bases not matched to a gene: 6. The full variable domain, rest sourced from reference TRBV7-9 and TRBJ2-1, is DTGVSQNPRHKITKRGQNVTFRCDPISEHNRLYWYRQTLGQGPEFLTYFQNEAQLEKSRLLSDRFSAERPKGSFSTLEIQRTEQGDSAMYLCASSLAPTSGWSYNEQFFGPGTRLTVL.

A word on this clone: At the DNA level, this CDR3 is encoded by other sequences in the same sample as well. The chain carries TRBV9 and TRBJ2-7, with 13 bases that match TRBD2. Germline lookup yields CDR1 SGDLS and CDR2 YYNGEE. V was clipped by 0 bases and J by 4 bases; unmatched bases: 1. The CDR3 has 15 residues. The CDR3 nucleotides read TGTGCCAGCAGCGTAGGGACTAGCGGGAGTTACGAGCAGTACTTC. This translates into CASSVGTSGSYEQYF.

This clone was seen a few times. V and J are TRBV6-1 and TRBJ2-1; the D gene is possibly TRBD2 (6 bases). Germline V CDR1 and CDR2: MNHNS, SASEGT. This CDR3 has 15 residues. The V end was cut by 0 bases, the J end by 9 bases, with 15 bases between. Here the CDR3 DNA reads TGTGCCAGCAGTGAAGCTTCGGAGGGGTCGAGTGAGCAGTTCTTC. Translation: CASSEASEGSSEQFF.

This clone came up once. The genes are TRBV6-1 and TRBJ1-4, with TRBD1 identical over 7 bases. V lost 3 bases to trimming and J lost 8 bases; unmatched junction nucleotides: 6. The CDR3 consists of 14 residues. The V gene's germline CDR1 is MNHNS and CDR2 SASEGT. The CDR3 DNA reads TGTGCCAGCAGTGACCAGGGGGTAGGGGAAAAACTGTTTTTT. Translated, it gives CASSDQGVGEKLFF.